One sample yielded the 29 T cell receptor beta chains listed below, sequenced in a study of response to subunit inactivated influenza vaccine (dated by TCRdb to between 2018 and 2020). Receptor libraries were prepared by RT-PCR. These reads were obtained on an Illumina HiSeq 2500. The raw public data were reprocessed by TCRdb itself: fastp quality trimming at Q25, MiXCR clonotype calling, in-frame beta chains only. Each record represents a unique CDR3 protein, reported with the most common genes and DNA among its rows. The sample table contains 500,000 to 600,000 distinct CDR3 sequences; only one count was recorded for approximately 12% of them. The ten top clones hold 10% of the sample. Sample: PBMCs from blood, taken on the day of vaccination. These receptors originate from a man between 50 and 59 years old who received an inactivated influenza vaccine. Donor details come from another sample of the same person, matched by shared clones.

The chain is built from TRBV29-1 and TRBJ1-5, with 7 bases aligning to TRBD1. CDR3 length equals 12 residues. Germline V CDR1 and CDR2: SQVTM, ANQGSEA. J was trimmed by 6 bases and V by 7 bases; bases with no gene match: 6. The CDR3 loop reads CSGGQVFQPQHF. The CDR3 DNA reads TGCAGCGGAGGACAGGTATTTCAGCCCCAGCATTTT.

This clonotype was recorded a few times. V gene TRBV20-1 combines with J gene TRBJ1-5, with D uncertain. Germline V lookup: CDR1 DFQATT, CDR2 SNEGSKA (reference sequence). Trimming removed 2 bases from V and 3 bases from J, with 11 bases in between. The CDR3 spans 14 residues. The CDR3 DNA is TGCAGTGCTAGATCTGGAGGGATCAATCAGCCCCAGCATTTT. Translating gives CSARSGGINQPQHF.

This clonotype was counted between two and nine times. The chain joins TRBV12-3 or TRBV12-4 to TRBJ2-3; TRBD2 aligns across 8 bases. Trimming took 5 bases from V and 5 from J; bases not matched to a gene: 9. The CDR3 is 15 residues long. CDR3 region: CASSRSGGPLDTQYF. The CDR3 coding sequence is TGTGCCAGCAGTCGATCGGGAGGGCCCTTAGATACGCAGTATTTT.

The genes are TRBV5-6 and TRBJ2-3; 7 bases are shared with TRBD1. The CDR3 consists of 15 residues. Germline V gene data show CDR1 as SGHDT and CDR2 as YYEEEE. V trimming: 5 bases; J trimming: 3 bases; junction bases outside the gene matches: 9. CDR3 amino acids: CASRLQQGNTDTQYF. For the CDR3, the DNA is TGTGCCAGCAGGTTACAACAGGGGAATACAGATACGCAGTATTTT.

The chain has TRBV7-2 and TRBJ2-1; D unclear. V was clipped by 3 bases and J by 4 bases, with 10 bases between them. CDR3 length: 14 residues. The germline V gene has CDR1 SGHTA and CDR2 FQGNSA. The CDR3 sequence: CASSFRFPYNEQFF. CDR3 bases: TGTGCCAGCAGCTTTAGGTTCCCTTACAATGAGCAGTTCTTC.

This clonotype was recorded a few times. DNA of the CDR3: TGTGCCAGCAGTGGACTAGCGACGAACACCGGGGAGCTGTTTTTT. Translating it yields CASSGLATNTGELFF. The chain joins TRBV2 to TRBJ2-2; 8 bases match TRBD2. Per germline, CDR1 SNHLY and CDR2 FYNNEI. The CDR3 consists of 15 residues. The V and J ends lost 4 bases and 0 bases, in that order; junction bases with no gene match: 1.

This chain connects TRBV30 to TRBJ2-1; 9 bases fit TRBD1. This CDR3 region has 12 residues. Germline values: CDR1 GTSNPN, CDR2 SVGIG (reference sequence). The V and J ends lost 4 bases and 9 bases, in that order; junction bases with no gene match: 4. CDR3 coding DNA: TGTGCCTGGACCGGGACAGGGTTTGAGCAGTTCTTC. It codes for CAWTGTGFEQFF. Complete variable domain (other parts from reference TRBV30 and TRBJ2-1): SQTIHQWPATLVQPVGSPLSLECTVEGTSNPNLYWYRQAAGRGLQLLFYSVGIGQISSEVPQNLSASRPQDRQFILSSKKLLLSDSGFYLCAWTGTGFEQFFGPGTRLTVL.

This clonotype was picked up many times. V usage is TRBV9 and J usage is TRBJ2-7, with 7 bases matching TRBD2. The ends lost 2 bases at V and 3 bases at J; junction bases unmatched: 8. CDR3 length: 15 residues. From germline, CDR1 is SGDLS and CDR2 YYNGEE. The CDR3, as DNA: TGTGCCAGCAGCGTTAGTAGCGGGCCCCGCTACGAGCAGTACTTC. Translated: CASSVSSGPRYEQYF.

At least ten counts were recorded for this clonotype. The genes are TRBV11-2 and TRBJ2-3; TRBD1 aligns across 10 bases. The CDR3 loop spans 16 amino acids. Germline values: CDR1 SGHAT, CDR2 FQNNGV. The V segment lost 1 base and the J segment 1 base; nucleotides outside the gene matches: 2. In DNA, the CDR3 is TGTGCCAGCAGCTTAGCGACAGGGGGCCGCACAGATACGCAGTATTTT. Amino acid sequence: CASSLATGGRTDTQYF.

The rearrangement uses TRBV20-1 and TRBJ2-7, with 12 nucleotides matching TRBD2. Germline V CDR1 and CDR2: DFQATT, SNEGSKA (reference sequence). The J segment lost 5 bases and the V segment lost 6 bases, leaving 8 bases of the junction unmatched. The CDR3 covers 14 residues. CDR3 nucleotides: TGCAGTGCCACACTAGCGGGAGGTTCCAACGAGCAGTACTTC. It translates to CSATLAGGSNEQYF.

The chain employs TRBV6-1 and TRBJ2-6; 7 bases match TRBD1. The germline CDR1 and CDR2 sequences are MNHNS and SASEGT. The length of the CDR3 is 21 residues. The ends lost 6 bases at V and 0 bases at J; junction bases unmatched: 20. In nucleotides, the CDR3 is TGTGCCAGCAGCGAACCCTACCCTCGAGACAGGGCTGTCTCTGGGGCCAACGTCCTGACTTTC. Residues: CASSEPYPRDRAVSGANVLTF.

CDR3 loop: CATSERHAMTQYF. CDR3 coding DNA: TGTGCCACCAGTGAGCGACATGCCATGACCCAGTACTTC. The chain is built from TRBV24-1 and TRBJ2-5; D gene uncertain. The CDR3 runs to 13 residues. The germline V and J ends were trimmed by 4 bases and 7 bases, with 12 bases remaining between them. The germline V gene has CDR1 KGHDR and CDR2 SFDVKD.

Many counts were recorded for this clonotype. The chain links TRBV4-2 to TRBJ2-7, with D possibly called TRBD1 or TRBD2 (5 bases each). CDR3 length equals 14 residues. CDR1 LGHNA and CDR2 YNFKEQ come from the germline V gene. V was shortened by 0 bases and J by 6 bases, with 12 bases between the two germline ends. The CDR3 nucleotides are TGTGCCAGCAGCCAAGAATTACTCGGGACCGAGCAGTACTTC. It yields the protein CASSQELLGTEQYF.

This clonotype was observed at least ten times. The chain uses TRBV7-9 and TRBJ2-7; 9 bases match TRBD1. The CDR3 loop spans 17 amino acids. Losses at the gene ends were 6 bases for V and 2 bases for J; bases not matched to a gene: 14. From germline, CDR1 is SEHNR and CDR2 FQNEAQ (reference sequence). As DNA, the CDR3 is TGTGCCAGCAGTTCCGGGACAGGGAGCGCCTTCCCCTACGAGCAGTACTTC. Amino acids: CASSSGTGSAFPYEQYF.

The V call is TRBV2, the J call TRBJ1-1, with 9 nucleotides matching TRBD1. CDR1 and CDR2 from the germline V gene are SNHLY and FYNNEI. Trimming at V came to 6 bases and at J to 5 bases, leaving 10 bases not matched to a gene. This CDR3 is built from 15 residues. This CDR3 reads CASSAPDRGVTEAFF. As DNA, the CDR3 is TGTGCCAGCAGCGCGCCCGACAGGGGGGTTACTGAAGCTTTCTTT.

This clonotype was counted between two and nine times. This chain uses TRBV19 with TRBJ2-6, with TRBD2 as a possible D gene (5 bases). This CDR3 comprises 15 residues. Per the germline V gene, CDR1 is LNHDA and CDR2 is SQIVND (reference sequence). V lost 5 bases and J 9 bases, leaving 17 bases between the germline ends. CDR3 DNA sequence: TGTGCCAGTAGTGGTTCGAGGGCTCTCTTCAACGTCCTGACTTTC. It codes for CASSGSRALFNVLTF.

As DNA, the CDR3 is TGTGCCAGCAGTTTAGGTCTTAATTCACCCCTCCACTTT. Translated: CASSLGLNSPLHF. This rearrangement joins TRBV12-3 or TRBV12-4 to TRBJ1-6; no clear D gene. The CDR3 sequence is 13 residues long. Between the trimmed V and J ends, which lost 1 base and 6 bases, there was a span of 4 bases.

This clonotype has a count of ten or more. The rearrangement links TRBV7-2 to TRBJ1-1, with 8 bases fitting TRBD1. CDR3 length equals 15 residues. Germline-derived CDR1 and CDR2 are SGHTA and FQGNSA. The trim removed 5 bases at V and 0 bases at J, leaving 5 bases unmatched. CDR3 residues: CASSIYRGLNTEAFF. The CDR3 nucleotides read TGTGCCAGCAGCATCTACAGGGGGTTGAACACTGAAGCTTTCTTT.

This clonotype turned up a few times. The chain is built from TRBV28 and TRBJ2-3; 11 positions agree with TRBD2. CDR3 length equals 15 residues. Germline V gene sequence: CDR1 MDHEN, CDR2 SYDVKM. Trimming took 5 bases from V and 2 from J; bases not matched to a gene: 3. The CDR3 region is CASSTSGGHTDTQYF. CDR3 sequence (DNA): TGTGCCAGCAGTACTAGCGGGGGCCACACAGATACGCAGTATTTT.

The rearrangement joins TRBV10-3 to TRBJ2-7, with no clear D. V dropped 0 bases and J dropped 3 bases, with 6 bases sitting between them. The CDR3 sequence is 13 residues long. The germline V gene encodes CDR1 ENHRY and CDR2 SYGVKD. The CDR3 loop reads CAISESGFYEQYF. The CDR3 bases are TGTGCCATCAGTGAGTCGGGGTTCTACGAGCAGTACTTC.

This clonotype was detected many times. The chain links TRBV4-3 to TRBJ1-1; 11 bases are a match to TRBD1. Unmatched junction bases numbered 2, after V lost 1 base and J lost 4 bases. The CDR3 loop spans 15 amino acids. The germline gives CDR1 LGHNA, CDR2 YSLEER. The CDR3 nucleotides are TGCGCCAGCAGCCAAGGGGACAGGGGGGGCACTGAAGCTTTCTTT. It codes for CASSQGDRGGTEAFF.

This clonotype has only a few counts. The chain has TRBV25-1 and TRBJ2-1; the match to TRBD1 covers 9 bases. Trimming removed 8 bases from V and 7 bases from J; junction bases left unmatched: 0. There are 11 residues in the CDR3. CDR1 MGHDK and CDR2 SYGVNS come from the germline V gene. The CDR3 nucleotides are TGTGCCAGCGGACAGGGGAATGAGCAGTTCTTC. Its translation is CASGQGNEQFF.

The rearrangement links TRBV4-3 to TRBJ1-4; possible D gene TRBD1, 5 bases. The CDR3 is 16 amino acids. The germline V gene encodes CDR1 LGHNA and CDR2 YSLEER. Trimming removed 4 bases at V and 0 bases at J, with 12 bases between. The CDR3 nucleotides read TGCGCCAGCAGCCGAGGACATGTCGCAACTAATGAAAAACTGTTTTTT. This codes for CASSRGHVATNEKLFF.

In its sample, this clonotype was seen a few times. This chain links TRBV28 with TRBJ2-2; weak D call: TRBD2 (6 bases). V dropped 7 bases and J dropped 6 bases, with 9 bases sitting between them. Germline assignment: CDR1 MDHEN and CDR2 SYDVKM. This CDR3 region has 12 residues. DNA for the CDR3: TGTGCCAGCACCCGGGAGCCCGGGGAGCTGTTTTTT. Translating gives CASTREPGELFF.

This clonotype showed up many times. The chain joins TRBV2 to TRBJ2-7; TRBD2 aligns across 10 bases. The V segment lost 6 bases and the J segment 4 bases; nucleotides outside the gene matches: 9. Germline V CDR1 and CDR2: SNHLY, FYNNEI. The CDR3 totals 15 residues. The CDR3 region has the DNA TGTGCCAGCAGGCGGAGCGGGAGGGCCGGATACGAGCAGTACTTC. Its translation: CASRRSGRAGYEQYF.

V usage is TRBV5-7 and J usage is TRBJ1-5, with TRBD1 matching over 7 bases. TRBV5-7 is annotated as an ORF whose role is uncertain. J lost 4 bases, V lost 3 bases, and 10 bases had no gene match. The CDR3 runs to 16 residues. The chain's CDR3 is CASSSCPGQCNQPQHF. The CDR3 coding sequence is TGTGCCAGCAGCTCCTGTCCGGGACAGTGTAATCAGCCCCAGCATTTT.

At least ten counts were recorded for this clonotype. This chain uses TRBV6-1 with TRBJ2-3; 11 bases fit TRBD2. CDR1 and CDR2 (germline): MNHNS, SASEGT. Losses at the gene ends were 6 bases for V and 3 bases for J; bases not matched to a gene: 5. The CDR3 covers 15 residues. The CDR3 loop is CASRSLAGATDTQYF. The CDR3 region has the DNA TGTGCCAGCAGATCACTAGCGGGGGCTACAGATACGCAGTATTTT.

Only a few counts were recorded for this clonotype. This sequence joins TRBV10-3 and TRBJ1-6; no definite D call. V was cut by 6 bases and J by 5 bases, with 8 bases left in between. This CDR3 is 13 amino acids long. Germline-derived CDR1 and CDR2 are ENHRY and SYGVKD. CDR3 nucleotides: TGTGCCATCAGGCAAGTCGATAATTCACCCCTCCACTTT. This sequence encodes CAIRQVDNSPLHF.

This clonotype was counted a few times. This rearrangement joins TRBV4-2 to TRBJ2-3, with 9 bases lining up with TRBD1. The CDR3 contains 15 residues. V lost 2 bases, J lost 4 bases, and 4 bases stayed unmatched. The germline V gene encodes CDR1 LGHNA and CDR2 YNFKEQ. CDR3 residues: CASSQPGQGADTQYF. The CDR3 region has the DNA TGTGCCAGCAGCCAACCGGGACAGGGAGCAGATACGCAGTATTTT.